This T cell receptor beta chain was retrieved from a study of OX40 agonist ivuxolimab in advanced cancers. Study-wide points: On average, a greater number of expanded clones characterised CD8+ T cells relative to CD4+.

Trimming shortened V by 6 bases and J by 10 bases, and 15 bases separated the two germline ends. In germline, CDR1 is MNHNS, CDR2 SASEGT. The CDR3 consists of 12 residues. Some clones are missing from TCRdb's copy, which holds only in-frame ones; the method was immunoSEQ multiplex PCR. The top ten hold approximately 1.7% of the sample, which has 40,000 to 60,000 clones, around four fifths seen once. Comments on this clone: The antigen is not known.

The chain combines TRBV6-1 with TRBJ1-1; D possibly corresponds to TRBD1 (5 bases). Sequencing used CD4+ or CD8+ T cells sorted from blood, obtained in a trial of the OX40 agonist ivuxolimab. The TCR comes from an adult with an advanced solid tumor such as melanoma, head and neck, liver or kidney cancer. The CDR3: CASRGDSPGAFF. The DNA for the CDR3 is TGTGCCAGCAGGGGAGACAGTCCCGGAGCTTTCTTT.